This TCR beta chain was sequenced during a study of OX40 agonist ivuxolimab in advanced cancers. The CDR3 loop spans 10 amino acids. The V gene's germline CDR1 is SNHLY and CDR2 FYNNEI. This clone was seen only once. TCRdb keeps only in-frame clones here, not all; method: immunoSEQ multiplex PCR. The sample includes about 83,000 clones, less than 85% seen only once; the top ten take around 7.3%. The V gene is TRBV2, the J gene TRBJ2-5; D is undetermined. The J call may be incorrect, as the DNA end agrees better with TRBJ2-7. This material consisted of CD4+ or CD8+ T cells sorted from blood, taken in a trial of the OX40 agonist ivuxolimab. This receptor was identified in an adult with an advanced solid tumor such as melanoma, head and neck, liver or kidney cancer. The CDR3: CASAVYEQYF. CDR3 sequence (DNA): TGTGCCAGCGCAGTATACGAGCAGTACTTC.